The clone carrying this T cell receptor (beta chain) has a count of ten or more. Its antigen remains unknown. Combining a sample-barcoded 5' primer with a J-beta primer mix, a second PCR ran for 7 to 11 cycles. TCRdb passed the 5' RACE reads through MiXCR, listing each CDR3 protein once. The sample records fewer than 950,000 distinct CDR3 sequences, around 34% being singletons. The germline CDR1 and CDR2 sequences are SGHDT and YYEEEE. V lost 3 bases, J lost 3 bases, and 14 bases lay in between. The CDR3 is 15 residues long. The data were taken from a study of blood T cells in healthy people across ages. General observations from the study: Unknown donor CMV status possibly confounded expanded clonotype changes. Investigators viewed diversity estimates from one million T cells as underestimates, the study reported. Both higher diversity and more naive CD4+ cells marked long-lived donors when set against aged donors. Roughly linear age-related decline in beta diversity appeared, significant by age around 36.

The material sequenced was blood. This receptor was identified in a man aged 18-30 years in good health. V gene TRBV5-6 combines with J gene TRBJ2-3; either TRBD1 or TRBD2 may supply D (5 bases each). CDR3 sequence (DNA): TGTGCCAGCAGCTCGCCGGGACCGTTAACAGATACGCAGTATTTT. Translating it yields CASSSPGPLTDTQYF.